These 23 T cell receptor beta chains were sequenced from one sample in a study of PD-1 blockade in classical Hodgkin lymphoma. All the patients suffered relapse after autologous stem cell transplantation, and brentuximab vedotin exposure differed. TCRdb keeps only in-frame clones here, not all; method: immunoSEQ multiplex PCR. There are 35,000 to 50,000 clones in the sample; 76% occur only once, and over 9.5% lies in the top ten. The input for sequencing was peripheral blood mononuclear cells (PBMCs), taken at baseline. Source of these receptors: a human donor with classical Hodgkin lymphoma.

This clone came up once. This chain joins TRBV19 and TRBJ2-1, with TRBD2 matching over 10 bases. Germline V lookup: CDR1 LNHDA, CDR2 SQIVND (reference sequence). This CDR3 spans 14 amino acids. After removal of 8 bases from V and 3 bases from J, the junction contained 4 bases not matched to a gene. CDR3 nucleotide sequence: TGTGCCAGTCAACGACTAGCGGGCTACAATGAGCAGTTCTTC. This sequence encodes CASQRLAGYNEQFF. Full variable domain (missing parts from reference TRBV19 and TRBJ2-1): DGGITQSPKYLFRKEGQNVTLSCEQNLNHDAMYWYRQDPGQGLRLIYYSQIVNDFQKGDIAEGYSVSREKKESFPLTVTSAQKNPTAFYLCASQRLAGYNEQFFGPGTRLTVL.

V and J are TRBV7-8 and TRBJ2-3; no firm D call. V was cut by 4 bases and J by 1 base, with 15 bases left in between. CDR1 is SGHVS, CDR2 FQNEAQ, per germline. The CDR3 length is 16 residues. The CDR3 DNA sequence: TGTGCCAGCAGCTCTCGACAACGATGGGGCACAGATACGCAGTATTTT. Residues: CASSSRQRWGTDTQYF.

V gene TRBV5-1 combines with J gene TRBJ1-4, with D possibly TRBD1 on 5 matching bases. Germline-derived CDR1 and CDR2 are SGHRS and YFSETQ. The V and J ends lost 2 bases and 3 bases respectively, with 17 bases between them. The CDR3 sequence is 17 residues long. The CDR3 bases are TGCGCCAGCAGCTTCTACCCTATGGGGGAGGCTAATGAAAAACTGTTTTTT. Amino acid sequence: CASSFYPMGEANEKLFF.

This chain connects TRBV29-1 to TRBJ2-1; possibly TRBD2 for D (6 bases). Germline lookup yields CDR1 SQVTM and CDR2 ANQGSEA. There are 16 residues in the CDR3. Trimming stripped 8 bases from V and 6 bases from J, with 26 bases between. The CDR3: CSTTVGGPAGANEQFF. In nucleotides, the CDR3 is TGCAGCACGACCGTAGGAGGGCCAGCTGGGGCCAATGAGCAGTTCTTC.

The CDR3 reads CASSYGGRGLEAFF. As DNA, the CDR3 is TGTGCCAGCAGTTACGGGGGCAGGGGCCTTGAAGCTTTCTTT. This rearrangement joins TRBV6-5 to TRBJ1-1, with a possible D match to TRBD1 (6 bases). The CDR3 covers 14 residues. In germline, CDR1 is MNHEY, CDR2 SVGAGI. Trimming left V 2 bases short and J 7 bases short, with 14 bases between.

The chain uses TRBV29-1 and TRBJ2-5, with 7 bases lining up with TRBD2. Germline CDR1 and CDR2: SQVTM and ANQGSEA. Losses at the gene ends were 3 bases for V and 4 bases for J; bases not matched to a gene: 8. The CDR3 spans 14 residues. CDR3 DNA: TGCAGCGTTGATTGGCGGGAGAGAGGAGAGACCCAGTACTTC. Its protein product is CSVDWRERGETQYF.

The gene calls are TRBV7-8 and TRBJ2-2, with a possible D match to TRBD2 (5 bases). CDR1 is SGHVS and CDR2 is FQNEAQ in the germline V gene. V dropped 5 bases and J dropped 1 base, with 8 bases sitting between them. There are 14 residues in the CDR3. CDR3 protein: CASSEGWNTGELFF. DNA of the CDR3: TGTGCCAGCAGCGAGGGATGGAACACCGGGGAGCTGTTTTTT.

This clone was counted a single time. The V gene is TRBV5-4, the J gene TRBJ2-7; D not resolved. Between the trimmed V and J ends, which lost 3 bases and 5 bases, there was a span of 12 bases. This CDR3 has 13 residues. Germline CDR1 is SGHNT and CDR2 is YYREEE (reference sequence). In DNA, the CDR3 is TGTGCCAGCAGCTCAAGTCCAGACCACGAGCAGTACTTC. Its translation is CASSSSPDHEQYF.

This clone was seen only a few times. At one of its ends the junction is not consistent with the germline gene, which may arise from a read error. The chain combines TRBV7-2 with TRBJ2-1; TRBD2 might be the D (6 bases). Germline values: CDR1 SGHTA, CDR2 FQGNSA. The CDR3 runs 16 residues. The CDR3 here is CASSLGGSGIYNEQFF. In DNA, the CDR3 is TGTGCCAGCAGTTTAGGAGGGTCAGGGATATACAATGAGCAGTTCTTC.

V is TRBV7-2 and J is TRBJ2-7; 7 bases are a match to TRBD1. The junction had 7 bases not matched to a gene; V was cut back by 6 bases and J by 5 bases. CDR1 is SGHTA, CDR2 FQGNSA, per germline. CDR3 length: 13 amino acids. DNA for the CDR3: TGTGCCAGCAGTTGGGGGACAGTGCACGAGCAGTACTTC. It specifies CASSWGTVHEQYF.

This clone was found a few times. The chain is built from TRBV28 and TRBJ1-2; D unclear. V was shortened by 4 bases and J by 1 base, with 13 bases between the two germline ends. The CDR3 totals 15 residues. Per germline, CDR1 MDHEN and CDR2 SYDVKM. CDR3 DNA sequence: TGTGCCAGCAGTTCCCAAATAAATCTTAACTATGGCTACACCTTC. This codes for CASSSQINLNYGYTF.

V usage is TRBV28 and J usage is TRBJ2-2; 13 bases fit TRBD2. Germline loops: CDR1 MDHEN, CDR2 SYDVKM. There are 16 residues in the CDR3. V lost 2 bases and J lost 5; bases outside the gene matches: 2. CDR3 coding DNA: TGTGCCAGCAGTTTAATACTAGCGGGAGGGACCGGGGAGCTGTTTTTT. It is translated as CASSLILAGGTGELFF. The whole variable domain, filled in from reference TRBV28 and TRBJ2-2, reads DVKVTQSSRYLVKRTGEKVFLECVQDMDHENMFWYRQDPGLGLRLIYFSYDVKMKEKGDIPEGYSVSREKKERFSLILESASTNQTSMYLCASSLILAGGTGELFFGEGSRLTVL.

This clone was counted only a few times. V is TRBV2 and J is TRBJ2-2; D gene uncertain. V was pared by 4 bases and J by 3 bases, with 9 bases between. Germline-derived CDR1 and CDR2 are SNHLY and FYNNEI. The length of the CDR3 is 14 residues. This CDR3 is CASSAGRDTGELFF. As DNA, the CDR3 is TGTGCCAGCAGTGCCGGGCGCGACACCGGGGAGCTGTTTTTT.

Here the CDR3 DNA reads TGCAGCGTTTTGTTCAGGGAAGAGACCCAGTACTTC. This encodes CSVLFREETQYF. The chain has TRBV29-1 and TRBJ2-5, with D tentatively TRBD1 (5 bases). The V end was cut by 5 bases, the J end by 3 bases, with 10 bases between. Germline V gene lookup returns CDR1 SQVTM and CDR2 ANQGSEA. CDR3 size: 12 residues.

CDR3 protein: CASSEGEGAYEQYF. The CDR3, as DNA: TGTGCCAGCAGTGAAGGCGAGGGCGCCTACGAGCAGTACTTC. The chain combines TRBV6-1 with TRBJ2-7, with D tentatively TRBD2 (5 bases). This CDR3 contains 14 residues. The germline V and J ends were trimmed by 1 base and 2 bases, with 9 bases remaining between them. Germline CDR1 reads MNHNS; CDR2 reads SASEGT.

The rearrangement uses TRBV6-6 and TRBJ1-1; 7 positions match TRBD1. The CDR3 contains 14 residues. Trimming cost V 7 bases and J 6 bases; bases outside gene matches: 11. CDR1 and CDR2 (germline): MNHNY, SVGAGI (reference sequence). In DNA form, the CDR3 reads TGTGCCAGCACCCAAGGGGACAGAAGGGCTGAAGCTTTCTTT. This translates into CASTQGDRRAEAFF.

This sequence joins TRBV9 and TRBJ2-2; the D gene could be TRBD1 or TRBD2 (5 bases each). Trimming stripped 4 bases from V and 6 bases from J, with 22 bases between. There are 17 residues in the CDR3. CDR1 and CDR2 from the germline V gene are SGDLS and YYNGEE. CDR3 loop: CASSPVMGRQRAGELFF. Here the CDR3 DNA reads TGTGCCAGCAGCCCGGTCATGGGACGGCAACGGGCCGGGGAGCTGTTTTTT. Complete variable domain (other parts from reference TRBV9 and TRBJ2-2): DSGVTQTPKHLITATGQRVTLRCSPRSGDLSVYWYQQSLDQGLQFLIQYYNGEERAKGNILERFSAQQFPDLHSELNLSSLELGDSALYFCASSPVMGRQRAGELFFGEGSRLTVL.

V usage is TRBV6-5 and J usage is TRBJ2-7; D remains ambiguous. Trimming left V 6 bases short and J 2 bases short, with 14 bases between. Germline CDR1 MNHEY, CDR2 SVGAGI. The CDR3 extends over 14 amino acids. CDR3: CASSPLTGPYEQYF. CDR3 DNA: TGTGCCAGCAGCCCCCTGACTGGCCCCTACGAGCAGTACTTC.

The chain has TRBV9 and TRBJ2-1; 10 bases are a match to TRBD2. Trimming at V came to 3 bases and at J to 14 bases, leaving 11 bases not matched to a gene. This CDR3 contains 14 residues. The germline V gene has CDR1 SGDLS and CDR2 YYNGEE. CDR3 sequence reads: CASSGLGLATPEFF. CDR3 in DNA: TGTGCCAGCAGCGGTCTGGGACTAGCGACCCCTGAGTTCTTC.

A single count supports this clone. The rearrangement joins TRBV29-1 to TRBJ2-3; D may be TRBD2 (5 bases). V was clipped by 4 bases and J by 5 bases, with 19 bases between them. There are 15 residues in the CDR3. Germline V gene lookup returns CDR1 SQVTM and CDR2 ANQGSEA. CDR3: CSVAPSTSSLDTQYF. As DNA, the CDR3 is TGCAGCGTTGCGCCTAGCACCTCCTCACTAGATACGCAGTATTTT.

The chain uses TRBV28 and TRBJ1-2; 11 nucleotides agree with TRBD1. The CDR3 length is 15 residues. Germline CDR1 and CDR2: MDHEN and SYDVKM. V gave up 5 bases and J gave up 3 bases; unmatched junction bases: 5. The CDR3 loop reads CASSARTGGYYGYTF. CDR3 nucleotides: TGTGCCAGCAGTGCCCGGACAGGGGGCTACTATGGCTACACCTTC.

This clone was recorded once. The chain joins TRBV2 to TRBJ1-5, with TRBD1 as a possible D gene (5 bases). V lost 3 bases, J lost 4 bases, and 10 bases lay in between. The V gene's germline CDR1 is SNHLY and CDR2 FYNNEI. The CDR3 is 14 amino acids. CDR3 DNA: TGTGCCAGCAGTGATTTGGCAGGGAATCAGCCCCAGCATTTT. Its translation is CASSDLAGNQPQHF.

DNA for the CDR3: TGTGCCAGCAGCTTTTCATGGGCCACAGAGCAGTACTTC. Protein product: CASSFSWATEQYF. This chain links TRBV5-4 with TRBJ2-7; D remains ambiguous. V was shortened by 2 bases and J by 7 bases, with 13 bases between the two germline ends. CDR3 size: 13 residues. The germline V gene encodes CDR1 SGHNT and CDR2 YYREEE (reference sequence).